The following is a T cell receptor beta chain sequence with its context. It has no known antigen specificity. Base quality data are lacking; no much larger clone is found one base away. The Qiagen DNeasy kit was used to extract genomic DNA both from unsorted PBMCs and from the negatively selected CD4+ and CD8+ fractions. TCR beta CDR3 regions were subjected to amplification by immunoSEQ multiplex PCR with primers that anneal to V and J segments. A synthetic immune receptor repertoire was used to minimize amplification bias, and remaining bias was computationally removed after sequencing. For the original study's pipeline: Custom Python scripts were used to quantify repertoire diversity as the Shannon entropy index. The unsorted, CD4+ and CD8+ repertoires were each analyzed separately, with the exception of combined analyses, where CD4+ and CD8+ sequences were merged in silico. Clonal expansion was defined as a frequency increase of at least 2-fold after treatment compared with C1D1, and clones undetected at baseline were assigned a pseudocount of 0.5. Clones with 0 or 1 copy at C1D1 were classified as singleton clones, and clones with 2 or more copies were classified as non-singleton clones. Clones expanded in unsorted samples were assigned a CD4+, CD8+ or unknown annotation through matching of protein sequences in sorted samples from the same patient. Wilcoxon tests on paired samples were used to test changes in diversity from C1D1 to C4D1. This is the immuneACCESS table as TCRdb keeps it, with only in-frame sequences that have V and J called. A part of the clones is gone; compared with another copy, unresolved V genes explain less than half, and the rest is unexplained. From that table come the V and J calls and clone size; the DNA was used to work out D and trimming. The sample yields over 25,000 clones; about 85% were counted once. Jointly, the top ten make up roughly 0.47% of the sample.

What this sample's time point label stands for: cycle 4 day 1 (C4D1), after 6 weeks of nivolumab. All trial patients had relapsed after autologous stem cell transplantation, with cohorts A, B and C differing in prior brentuximab vedotin exposure. Using a Miltenyi CD4+ T cell isolation kit, CD4+ T cells were purified from thawed PBMCs through magnetic negative selection. The trial cohort included around 60 patients with relapsed/refractory classical Hodgkin lymphoma, and each patient had a best overall response of complete response, partial response or progressive disease. Single-agent nivolumab was administered to trial patients in the multi-cohort phase II CheckMate 205 trial. An independent review committee assessed best overall response by applying the 2007 International Working Group response criteria. PBMCs from the trial were collected at three points: immediately before nivolumab initiation (C1D1), and during therapy at cycle 2 day 1 and cycle 4 day 1. Peripheral blood was collected in 8 mL Vacutainer Cell Preparation Tubes, from which PBMCs were isolated by centrifugation and then cryopreserved. Purified CD4+ and CD8+ fractions were prepared only for cases with an additional available PBMC sample. Magnetically labelled cells were removed on LS columns in a quadroMACS separator, and the flow-through was retained as the purified fraction.

The data are from a study of PD-1 blockade in classical Hodgkin lymphoma (dated by TCRdb to 2020 to 2021). General notes on the study: Nivolumab dosing was 3 mg/kg intravenously every 2 weeks, continuing until either disease progression or unacceptable toxicity. A peripheral blood immune signature of response to PD-1 blockade in classical Hodgkin lymphoma was defined using TCR beta sequencing and CyTOF. Broader findings and caveats from the paper: Baseline TCR diversity was reported as lower in newly diagnosed patients than in healthy donors, and lower still in relapsed/refractory patients. A significant rise by C4D1 was seen in CD4+ but not CD8+ TCR diversity (p=0.0027 vs p=0.16), with the rise being most apparent in complete responders (p=0.02). Among trial patients, those achieving complete response had baseline diversity similar to that of newly diagnosed patients, while diversity was significantly lower in partial responders and progressors. The study covered only a single clinical trial cohort, and the causes of the repertoire differences, possibly disease activity or prior therapy, were still not defined. Diversity was lower in patients who began nivolumab less than 1 year after ASCT, so these patients were left out of later analyses to avoid confounding by immune reconstitution.

This sequence originates from a human donor with classical Hodgkin lymphoma. Sequences were derived from CD4+ T cells from blood, sampled before the fourth cycle of nivolumab.

At the DNA level, the sequence is TGTGCCTGGAGTCTTCCCTACGGCAGGACTAGCGGGAGGGCACTAGGCGAGCAGTACTTC. Protein translation: CAWSLPYGRTSGRALGEQYF. The V and J genes are TRBV30 and TRBJ2-7; 15 bases in the junction line up with TRBD2. Trimming leaves V shorter by 2 bases and J shorter by 6 bases, with the junction holding 20 bases beyond the gene matches. CDR1 and CDR2, looked up from the germline V gene (reference sequence), are GTSNPN and SVGIG. The CDR3 holds 20 amino acids from the cysteine to the phenylalanine. Of the read, only the CDR3 DNA is kept; its 60 bases are in frame from base 1.